These 2 T cell receptor beta chains were sequenced from one sample in a study of cytomegalovirus exposure and HLA in healthy donors. Researchers ran the PCR with 60 Vbeta and 13 Jbeta primers. Using immunoSEQ multiplex PCR, the repertoire was profiled, and TCRdb retains in-frame clones only, with some absent. Of about 93,000 clones in the sample, 78% were seen once. Sequenced input: PBMCs. The receptors were sampled from a woman in her 40s in good health and CMV-seronegative.

V and J are TRBV19 and TRBJ2-7; the match to TRBD2 covers 9 bases. V lost 8 bases and J lost 0; bases outside the gene matches: 8. Germline CDR1 is LNHDA and CDR2 is SQIVND (reference sequence). This CDR3 is built from 15 residues. CDR3 residues: CASSRTSDSSYEQYF. CDR3 nucleotide sequence: TGTGCCAGTTCCCGGACTAGCGACAGCTCCTACGAGCAGTACTTC. The full variable domain, rest sourced from reference TRBV19 and TRBJ2-7, is DGGITQSPKYLFRKEGQNVTLSCEQNLNHDAMYWYRQDPGQGLRLIYYSQIVNDFQKGDIAEGYSVSREKKESFPLTVTSAQKNPTAFYLCASSRTSDSSYEQYFGPGTRLTVT.

The chain recombines TRBV11-3 with TRBJ2-6; 7 bases line up with TRBD1. Germline CDR1 is SGHNT and CDR2 is YENEEA. V dropped 1 base and J dropped 0; count of bases not matched to a gene: 3. This CDR3 is built from 17 residues. The CDR3 spells CASSLGHRGSGANVLTF. The CDR3 DNA reads TGTGCCAGCAGCTTAGGGCACAGGGGCTCTGGGGCCAACGTCCTGACTTTC. Full variable domain (missing parts from reference TRBV11-3 and TRBJ2-6): EAGVVQSPRYKIIEKKQPVAFWCNPISGHNTLYWYLQNLGQGPELLIRYENEEAVDDSQLPKDRFSAERLKGVDSTLKIQPAELGDSAVYLCASSLGHRGSGANVLTFGAGSRLTVL.